The following is a T cell receptor beta chain sequence with its context. The sample comes from a study of blood T cell repertoires in COVID-19. The CDR3 is 13 residues long. The ends were cut back, 3 bases at V and 9 bases at J, with 15 bases in the middle. Looked up from germline, CDR1 is MNHEY and CDR2 is SVGAGI. Here immunoSEQ multiplex PCR was the method, and the copy in TCRdb shows in-frame clones only, minus some. The sample yields almost 400,000 clones, around nine tenths seen once. V gene TRBV6-5 combines with J gene TRBJ2-7, with D tentatively TRBD2 (5 bases). Source material: PBMCs or T cells enriched from blood (not recorded which). The sequence was collected from a woman in her twenties or thirties with acute COVID-19. CDR3 region: CASSYRSGEGQYF. The CDR3 DNA is TGTGCCAGCAGTTATCGGTCCGGTGAGGGGCAGTACTTC.